The TCR beta chain described here comes from a study of blood T cell repertoires in COVID-19. In the study's own analysis: Reference gene primer amplification in the assay estimated nucleated cell counts. Here immunoSEQ multiplex PCR was the method, and the copy in TCRdb shows in-frame clones only, minus some. V and J calls plus clone size are reproduced from that table; the DNA served to infer D and trimming. The sample lists 150,000 to 200,000 clones; 84% were seen once. The CDR3 loop spans 13 amino acids. Germline CDR1 reads SGHRS; CDR2 reads YFSETQ. V lost 4 bases and J lost 5, with 12 bases in between. This clone showed up just once. Recovery meant two consecutive negative NP/OP PCR tests, professional clearance, or resolved symptoms.

Sequenced: PBMCs or T cells enriched from blood (not recorded which). V is TRBV5-1 and J is TRBJ2-5, with a weak D call TRBD2 (5 bases). This receptor was identified in a woman in her forties or fifties who had recovered from COVID-19. The CDR3 sequence is CASSPRTGETQYF. CDR3 in DNA: TGCGCCAGCAGCCCCCGGACGGGGGAGACCCAGTACTTC. Drawing the rest from reference TRBV5-1 and TRBJ2-5, the complete variable domain is KAGVTQTPRYLIKTRGQQVTLSCSPISGHRSVSWYQQTPGQGLQFLFEYFSETQRNKGNFPGRFSGRQFSNSRSEMNVSTLELGDSALYLCASSPRTGETQYFGPGTRLLVL.